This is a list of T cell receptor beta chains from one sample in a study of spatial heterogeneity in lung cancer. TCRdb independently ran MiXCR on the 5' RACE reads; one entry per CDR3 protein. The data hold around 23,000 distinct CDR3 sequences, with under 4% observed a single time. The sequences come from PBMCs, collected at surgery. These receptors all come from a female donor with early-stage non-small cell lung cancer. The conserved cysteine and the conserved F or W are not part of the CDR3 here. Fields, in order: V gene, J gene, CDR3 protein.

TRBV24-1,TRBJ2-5,ATSDGQQETQY
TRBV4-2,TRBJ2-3,ASSQAVGDGLTDTQY
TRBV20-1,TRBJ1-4,SASGWSFGHEKLF
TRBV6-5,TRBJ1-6,ASSQGDPPLH
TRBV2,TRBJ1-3,ASSETSGNTIY
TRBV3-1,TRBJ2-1,ASSHLAGGNEQF
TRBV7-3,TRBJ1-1,ASSFTGRANTEAF
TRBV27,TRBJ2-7,ASSPLMDMQKQY
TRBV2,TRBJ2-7,ASSEGWGAYEQY
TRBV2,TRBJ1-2,ASSRQGAHYGYT
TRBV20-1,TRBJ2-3,SANPGLAGTTDTQY
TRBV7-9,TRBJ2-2,ASSFDVLGQGYTGELF
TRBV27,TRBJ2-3,ASSPAGDTQY
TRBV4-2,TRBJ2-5,ASSPTPTGSETQY
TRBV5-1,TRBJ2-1,ASSLAVSSYNEQF
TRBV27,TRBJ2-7,ASSLSVAGTSYEQY
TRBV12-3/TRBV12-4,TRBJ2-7,ASKGGAYEQY
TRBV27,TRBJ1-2,ASSLQSGDGYT
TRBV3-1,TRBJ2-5,ASSQDLSGGKETQY
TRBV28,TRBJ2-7,ASSLGPNLSSYEQY
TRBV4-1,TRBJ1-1,ASSQNRGMNTEAF
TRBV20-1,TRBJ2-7,SATLTVSYEQY
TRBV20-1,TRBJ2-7,SGKMGSDSSYEQY
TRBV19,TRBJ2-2,ASSPALAGELF
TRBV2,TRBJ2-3,ASRQDRGRLDTQY
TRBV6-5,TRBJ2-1,ASSYAGVGNEQF
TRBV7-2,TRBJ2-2,ASSPRRQGFVGFTGELF
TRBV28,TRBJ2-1,ASSLANEQF
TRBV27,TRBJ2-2,ASSPNRNSGELF
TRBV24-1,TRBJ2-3,ATSDGTSGRATDTQY
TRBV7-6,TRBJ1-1,ASSLAGRGKTEAF
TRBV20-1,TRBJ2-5,SARMLRETQY
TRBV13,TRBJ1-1,ASSFRDATEAF
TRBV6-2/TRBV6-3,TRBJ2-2,ASRAPTGELF
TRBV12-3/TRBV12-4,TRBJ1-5,ASRRSNQPQH
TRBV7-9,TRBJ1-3,ASSFAGGTSGNTIY
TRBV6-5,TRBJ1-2,ASSYSGQSYGYT
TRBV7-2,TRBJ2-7,ASSNQYEQY
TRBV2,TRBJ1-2,ASRPDSFYGYT
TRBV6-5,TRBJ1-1,ASGTGPEAF
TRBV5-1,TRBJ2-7,ASSLGGSGYEQY
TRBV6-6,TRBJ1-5,ASRRGTARYQPQH
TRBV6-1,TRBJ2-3,ASGTSGSTDTQY
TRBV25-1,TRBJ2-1,ASSELGTGNYNEQF
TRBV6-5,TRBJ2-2,ASSYEGPAGELF
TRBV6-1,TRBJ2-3,ASTGTSGSRNTQY
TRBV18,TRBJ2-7,ASSPVGGLSYEQY
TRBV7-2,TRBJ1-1,ASRPQGFTEAF
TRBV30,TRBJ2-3,AWNQDRRDTQY
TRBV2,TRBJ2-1,ASITTGTSPF
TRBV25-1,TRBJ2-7,ASSDSGTGYYEQY
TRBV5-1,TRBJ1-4,ASSAQGAQEKLF
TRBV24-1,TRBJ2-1,ATSDTRNEQF
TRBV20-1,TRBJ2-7,SAKTGSSYEQY
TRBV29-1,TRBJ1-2,SAQGARGYT
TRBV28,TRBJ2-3,ASELTGGEADTQY
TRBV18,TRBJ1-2,ASSPNQASYGYT
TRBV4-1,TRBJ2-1,ASSPLAGDSNEQF
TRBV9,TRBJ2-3,ASTLWLAGGGDTQY